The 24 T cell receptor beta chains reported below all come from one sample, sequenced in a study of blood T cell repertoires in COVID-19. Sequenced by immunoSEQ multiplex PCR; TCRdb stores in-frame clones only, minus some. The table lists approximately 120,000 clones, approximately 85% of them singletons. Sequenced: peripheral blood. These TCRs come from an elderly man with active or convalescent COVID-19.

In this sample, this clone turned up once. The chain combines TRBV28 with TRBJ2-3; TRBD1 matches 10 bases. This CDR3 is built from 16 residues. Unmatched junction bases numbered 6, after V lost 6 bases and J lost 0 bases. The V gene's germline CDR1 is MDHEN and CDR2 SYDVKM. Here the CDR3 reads CASSFDRGPSTDTQYF. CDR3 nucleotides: TGTGCCAGCAGCTTCGACAGGGGGCCGAGCACAGATACGCAGTATTTT. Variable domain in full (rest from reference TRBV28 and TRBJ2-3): DVKVTQSSRYLVKRTGEKVFLECVQDMDHENMFWYRQDPGLGLRLIYFSYDVKMKEKGDIPEGYSVSREKKERFSLILESASTNQTSMYLCASSFDRGPSTDTQYFGPGTRLTVL.

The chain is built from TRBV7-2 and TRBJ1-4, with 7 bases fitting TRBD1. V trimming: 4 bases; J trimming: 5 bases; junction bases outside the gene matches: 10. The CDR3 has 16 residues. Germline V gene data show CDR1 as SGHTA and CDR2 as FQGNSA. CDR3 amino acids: CASSWRAQGSNEKLFF. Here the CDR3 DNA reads TGTGCCAGCAGCTGGCGAGCACAGGGGTCGAATGAAAAACTGTTTTTT.

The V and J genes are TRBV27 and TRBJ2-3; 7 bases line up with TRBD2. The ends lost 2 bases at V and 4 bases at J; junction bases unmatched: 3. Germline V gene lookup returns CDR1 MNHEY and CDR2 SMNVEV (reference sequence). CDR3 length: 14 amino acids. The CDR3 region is CASSLIRGADTQYF. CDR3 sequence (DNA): TGTGCCAGCAGTTTAATCCGGGGGGCAGATACGCAGTATTTT.

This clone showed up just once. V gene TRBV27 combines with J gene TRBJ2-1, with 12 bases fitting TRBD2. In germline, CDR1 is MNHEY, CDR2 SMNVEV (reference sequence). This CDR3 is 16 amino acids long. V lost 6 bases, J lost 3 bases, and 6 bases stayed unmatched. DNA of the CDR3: TGTGCCAGCAGCTCTAGCGGGAGGGCCAGCTACAATGAGCAGTTCTTC. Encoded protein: CASSSSGRASYNEQFF.

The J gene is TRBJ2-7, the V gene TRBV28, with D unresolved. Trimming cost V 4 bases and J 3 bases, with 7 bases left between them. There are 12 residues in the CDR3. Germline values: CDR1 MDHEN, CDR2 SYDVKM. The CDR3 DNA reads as TGTGCCAGCAGTTCCCAACTCTACGAGCAGTACTTC. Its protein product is CASSSQLYEQYF.

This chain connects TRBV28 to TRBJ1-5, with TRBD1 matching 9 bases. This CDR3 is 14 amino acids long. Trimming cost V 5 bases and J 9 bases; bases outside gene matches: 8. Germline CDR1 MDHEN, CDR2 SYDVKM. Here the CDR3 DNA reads TGTGCCAGCAGTGAGGGACAGGGTTCACCGCCCCAGCATTTT. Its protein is CASSEGQGSPPQHF.

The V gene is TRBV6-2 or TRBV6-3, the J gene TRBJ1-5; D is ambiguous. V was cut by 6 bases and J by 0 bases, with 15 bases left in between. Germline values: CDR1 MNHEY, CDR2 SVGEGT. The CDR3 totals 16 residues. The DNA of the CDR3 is TGTGCCAGCAGCCGAGCCGTAGCGGGTAGCAATCAGCCCCAGCATTTT. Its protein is CASSRAVAGSNQPQHF.

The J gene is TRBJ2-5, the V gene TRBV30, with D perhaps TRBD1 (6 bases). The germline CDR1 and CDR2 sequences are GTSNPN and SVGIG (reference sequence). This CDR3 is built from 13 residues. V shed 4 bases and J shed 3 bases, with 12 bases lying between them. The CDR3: CAWTPRQEETQYF. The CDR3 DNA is TGTGCCTGGACACCTCGACAGGAAGAGACCCAGTACTTC.

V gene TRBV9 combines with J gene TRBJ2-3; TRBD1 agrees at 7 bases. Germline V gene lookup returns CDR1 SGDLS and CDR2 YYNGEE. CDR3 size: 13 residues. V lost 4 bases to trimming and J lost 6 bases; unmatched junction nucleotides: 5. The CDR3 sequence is CASSSGQLDTQYF. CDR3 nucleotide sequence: TGTGCCAGCAGCTCGGGACAGCTGGATACGCAGTATTTT.

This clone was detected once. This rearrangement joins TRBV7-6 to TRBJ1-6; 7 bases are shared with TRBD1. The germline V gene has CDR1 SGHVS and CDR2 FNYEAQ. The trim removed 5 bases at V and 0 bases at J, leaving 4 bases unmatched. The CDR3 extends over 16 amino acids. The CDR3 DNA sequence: TGTGCCAGCAGCCCACAGGGGAGCTCCTATAATTCACCCCTCCACTTT. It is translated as CASSPQGSSYNSPLHF. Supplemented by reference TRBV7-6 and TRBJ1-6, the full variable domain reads GAGVSQSPRYKVTKRGQDVALRCDPISGHVSLYWYRQALGQGPEFLTYFNYEAQQDKSGLPNDRFSAERPEGSISTLTIQRTEQRDSAMYRCASSPQGSSYNSPLHFGNGTRLTVT.

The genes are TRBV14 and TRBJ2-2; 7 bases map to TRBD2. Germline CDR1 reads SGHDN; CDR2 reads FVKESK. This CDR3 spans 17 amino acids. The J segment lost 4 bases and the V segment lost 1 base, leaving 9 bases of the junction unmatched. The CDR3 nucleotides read TGTGCCAGCAGCCAAGGCGGATTGGGAGGGGTCACCGGGGAGCTGTTTTTT. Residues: CASSQGGLGGVTGELFF.

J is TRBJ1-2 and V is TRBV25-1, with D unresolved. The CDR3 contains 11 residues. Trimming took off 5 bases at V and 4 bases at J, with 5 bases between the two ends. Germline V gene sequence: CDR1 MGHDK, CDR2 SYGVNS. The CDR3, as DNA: TGTGCCAGCAGTTCCGGCTATGGCTACACCTTC. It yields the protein CASSSGYGYTF.

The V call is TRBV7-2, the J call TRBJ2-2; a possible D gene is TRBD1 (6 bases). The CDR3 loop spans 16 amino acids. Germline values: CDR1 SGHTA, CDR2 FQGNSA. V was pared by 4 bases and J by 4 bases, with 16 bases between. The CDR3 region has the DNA TGTGCCAGCAGCTCGACACAGGGTTTGTCCACCGGGGAGCTGTTTTTT. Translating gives CASSSTQGLSTGELFF.

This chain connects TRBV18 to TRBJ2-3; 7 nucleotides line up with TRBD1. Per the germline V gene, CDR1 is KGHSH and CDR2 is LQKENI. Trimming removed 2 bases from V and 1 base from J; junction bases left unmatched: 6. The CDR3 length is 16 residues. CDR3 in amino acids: CASSPSGQRGTDTQYF. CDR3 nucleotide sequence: TGTGCCAGCTCACCATCGGGACAGAGGGGCACAGATACGCAGTATTTT.

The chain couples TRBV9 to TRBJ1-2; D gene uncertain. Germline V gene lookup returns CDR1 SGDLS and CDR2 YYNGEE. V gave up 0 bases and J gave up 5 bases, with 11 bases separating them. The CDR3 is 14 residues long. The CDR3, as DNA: TGTGCCAGCAGCGTAGGAGAGGGCGGGTATGGCTACACCTTC. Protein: CASSVGEGGYGYTF.

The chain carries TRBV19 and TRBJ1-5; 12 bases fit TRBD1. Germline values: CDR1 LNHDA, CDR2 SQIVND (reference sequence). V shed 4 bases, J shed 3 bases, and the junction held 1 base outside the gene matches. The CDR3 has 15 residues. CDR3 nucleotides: TGTGCCAGTAGTAGGGACAGGGGGCCCAATCAGCCCCAGCATTTT. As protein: CASSRDRGPNQPQHF.

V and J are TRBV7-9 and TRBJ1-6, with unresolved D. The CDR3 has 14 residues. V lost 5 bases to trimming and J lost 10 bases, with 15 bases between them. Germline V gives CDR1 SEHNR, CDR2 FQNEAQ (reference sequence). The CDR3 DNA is TGTGCCAGCAGCGAGAGCGGGAAGATATCACCCCTCCACTTT. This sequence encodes CASSESGKISPLHF. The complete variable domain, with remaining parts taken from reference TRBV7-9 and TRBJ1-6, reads DTGVSQNPRHKITKRGQNVTFRCDPISEHNRLYWYRQTLGQGPEFLTYFQNEAQLEKSRLLSDRFSAERPKGSFSTLEIQRTEQGDSAMYLCASSESGKISPLHFGNGTRLTVT.

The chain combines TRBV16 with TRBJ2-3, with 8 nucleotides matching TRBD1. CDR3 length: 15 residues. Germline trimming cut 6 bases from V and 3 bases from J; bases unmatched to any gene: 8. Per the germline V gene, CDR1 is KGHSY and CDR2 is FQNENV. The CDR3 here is CASRTGQGLTDTQYF. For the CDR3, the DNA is TGTGCCAGCAGAACCGGACAGGGATTAACAGATACGCAGTATTTT. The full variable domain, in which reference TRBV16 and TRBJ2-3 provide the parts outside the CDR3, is GEEVAQTPKHLVRGEGQKAKLYCAPIKGHSYVFWYQQVLKNEFKFLISFQNENVFDETGMPKERFSAKCLPNSPCSLEIQATKLEDSAVYFCASRTGQGLTDTQYFGPGTRLTVL.

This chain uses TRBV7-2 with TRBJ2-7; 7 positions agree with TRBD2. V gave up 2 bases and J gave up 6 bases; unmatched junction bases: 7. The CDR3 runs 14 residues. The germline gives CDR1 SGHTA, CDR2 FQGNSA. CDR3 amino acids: CASSLMRGMSEQYF. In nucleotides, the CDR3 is TGTGCCAGCAGCTTAATGCGGGGGATGTCCGAGCAGTACTTC.

The CDR3 loop reads CASSRTGQTNTEAFF. The CDR3, as DNA: TGTGCCAGCAGCCGCACGGGACAAACGAACACTGAAGCTTTCTTT. This chain links TRBV4-2 with TRBJ1-1; maybe TRBD1 (6 bases). V lost 4 bases and J lost 1, with 13 bases in between. This CDR3 is built from 15 residues. The germline V gene encodes CDR1 LGHNA and CDR2 YNFKEQ.

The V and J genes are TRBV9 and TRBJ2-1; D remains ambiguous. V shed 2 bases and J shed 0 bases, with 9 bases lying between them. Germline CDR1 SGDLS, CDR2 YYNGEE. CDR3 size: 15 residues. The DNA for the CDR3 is TGTGCCAGCAGCGTGGGCGCGAGCTCCTACAATGAGCAGTTCTTC. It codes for CASSVGASSYNEQFF.

The CDR3 region is CASSLASAARETQYF. DNA of the CDR3: TGCGCCAGCAGCTTGGCCTCGGCGGCCCGGGAGACCCAGTACTTC. The V gene is TRBV5-1, the J gene TRBJ2-5; unclear D gene. Germline V CDR1 and CDR2: SGHRS, YFSETQ. V was cut by 0 bases and J by 5 bases, with 14 bases left in between. The CDR3 contains 15 residues.

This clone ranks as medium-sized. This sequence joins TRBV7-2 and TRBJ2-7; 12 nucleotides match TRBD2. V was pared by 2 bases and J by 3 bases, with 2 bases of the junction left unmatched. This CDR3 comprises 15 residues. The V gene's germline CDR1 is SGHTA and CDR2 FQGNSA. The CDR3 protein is CASSLLAGGIYEQYF. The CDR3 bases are TGTGCCAGCAGCTTACTAGCGGGGGGGATCTACGAGCAGTACTTC.

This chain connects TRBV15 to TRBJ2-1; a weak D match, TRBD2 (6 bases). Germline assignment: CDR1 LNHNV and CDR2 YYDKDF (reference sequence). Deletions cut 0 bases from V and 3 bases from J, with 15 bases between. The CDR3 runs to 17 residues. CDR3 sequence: CATSRDRGADLYNEQFF. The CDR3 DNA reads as TGTGCCACCAGCAGAGATCGCGGGGCGGATCTCTACAATGAGCAGTTCTTC.